Sequencing of this T cell receptor beta chain was carried out in a study of response to subunit inactivated influenza vaccine. Study conclusions and caveats: T cells newly recruited by each seasonal influenza vaccination are few, the authors suggested.

Of note for this clonotype: The antigen is unknown.

V dropped 6 bases and J dropped 0 bases, with 12 bases sitting between them. CDR3 length: 16 residues. Germline-derived CDR1 and CDR2 are SGHVS and FQNEAQ. One entry per CDR3 protein, called by TCRdb with MiXCR from the RT-PCR reads. The table includes hundreds of thousands of distinct CDR3 sequences, 13% to 15% detected once. The chain carries TRBV7-8 and TRBJ2-6; D might be TRBD1 (5 bases). The sequence was obtained from a man aged 45 to 65 who received an inactivated influenza vaccine. Specimen: PBMCs from blood, collected 14 to 15 days before vaccination. The CDR3 sequence: CASSYKQGSGANVLTF. DNA of the CDR3: TGTGCCAGCAGTTATAAGCAGGGCTCTGGGGCCAACGTCCTGACTTTC.